This passage covers 28 T cell receptor beta chains from one sample sequenced in a study of T cell repertoires in cytomegalovirus infection. One entry per CDR3 protein, called by TCRdb with MiXCR from the reads. The sample lists about 150,000 distinct CDR3 sequences, 20% to 30% occurring once. Sequences were obtained from PBMCs. The source is a human donor in good health (CMV status not recorded). Some clones in this sample may be carry-over from other donors' samples.

The chain joins TRBV2 to TRBJ1-2, with 7 bases that match TRBD1. The CDR3 consists of 14 residues. Germline V CDR1 and CDR2: SNHLY, FYNNEI. V lost 1 base and J lost 6; bases outside the gene matches: 5. CDR3 sequence reads: CASSEETGNHGYTF. The CDR3 nucleotides read TGTGCCAGCAGTGAAGAGACAGGGAACCATGGCTACACCTTC.

The chain couples TRBV27 to TRBJ2-7, with D possibly TRBD2 on 6 matching bases. V was cut by 2 bases and J by 2 bases, with 13 bases left in between. This CDR3 is 15 amino acids long. Looked up from germline, CDR1 is MNHEY and CDR2 is SMNVEV (reference sequence). CDR3 sequence: CASSLITGGTYEQYF. CDR3 bases: TGTGCCAGCAGTTTAATCACCGGGGGTACCTACGAGCAGTACTTC.

This clonotype has only a few counts. The chain is built from TRBV12-3 or TRBV12-4 and TRBJ2-5; 7 nucleotides line up with TRBD2. This CDR3 comprises 12 residues. V gave up 6 bases and J gave up 7 bases; unmatched junction bases: 5. The CDR3 region is CASSSPGGTQYF. The CDR3 nucleotides are TGTGCCAGCAGCTCTCCGGGGGGGACCCAGTACTTC.

The chain couples TRBV28 to TRBJ1-1; D gene unclear. V was cut by 7 bases and J by 0 bases, with 15 bases left in between. This CDR3 is built from 15 residues. Germline V gene lookup returns CDR1 MDHEN and CDR2 SYDVKM. The CDR3 region is CASKPGIDLNTEAFF. The CDR3 DNA reads as TGTGCCAGCAAACCGGGAATAGACCTGAACACTGAAGCTTTCTTT.

This clonotype was recorded at least ten times. The chain uses TRBV27 and TRBJ2-6; D is uncertain. The CDR3 has 17 amino acids. Germline V lookup: CDR1 MNHEY, CDR2 SMNVEV (reference sequence). Trimming shortened V by 2 bases and J by 0 bases, and 11 bases separated the two germline ends. CDR3 nucleotide sequence: TGTGCCAGCAGTTTAATGGCCGTAAGCTCTGGGGCCAACGTCCTGACTTTC. This codes for CASSLMAVSSGANVLTF.

This clonotype was observed a handful of times. The chain is built from TRBV28 and TRBJ2-5; D may be TRBD1 (6 bases). The CDR3 sequence is 14 residues long. Trimming removed 3 bases from V and 7 bases from J, with 15 bases in between. Germline lookup yields CDR1 MDHEN and CDR2 SYDVKM. The CDR3 spells CASSFQGTSRTQYF. DNA of the CDR3: TGTGCCAGCAGTTTCCAGGGGACCTCAAGGACCCAGTACTTC.

This clonotype was seen many times. The chain couples TRBV7-2 to TRBJ2-1; TRBD2 matches at 15 bases. J gave up 6 bases and V 6 bases, and 9 bases lay outside the gene matches. The CDR3 has 17 amino acids. CDR1 and CDR2 from the germline V gene are SGHTA and FQGNSA. CDR3 nucleotide sequence: TGTGCCAGCAGTATCGGACTAGCGGGAGGGAACGGCAATGAGCAGTTCTTC. This codes for CASSIGLAGGNGNEQFF.

This clonotype was detected ten times or more. The chain links TRBV12-3 or TRBV12-4 to TRBJ2-1, with 9 nucleotides matching TRBD1. Trimming cost V 2 bases and J 9 bases; bases outside gene matches: 8. The CDR3 runs to 15 residues. CDR3 in amino acids: CASSLQTGGIGEQFF. The CDR3 bases are TGTGCCAGCAGTTTACAGACAGGGGGAATTGGTGAGCAGTTCTTC.

V usage is TRBV9 and J usage is TRBJ1-1; tentatively, D is TRBD1 (5 bases). This CDR3 spans 12 amino acids. Germline CDR1 and CDR2: SGDLS and YYNGEE. V was clipped by 4 bases and J by 3 bases, with 7 bases between them. The CDR3 loop reads CASSPGDTEAFF. The CDR3 DNA reads TGTGCCAGCAGCCCGGGGGACACTGAAGCTTTCTTT.

The rearrangement links TRBV28 to TRBJ2-3; D may be TRBD1 (5 bases). Trimming removed 2 bases from V and 2 bases from J, with 11 bases in between. Germline loops: CDR1 MDHEN, CDR2 SYDVKM. This CDR3 comprises 15 residues. The CDR3 DNA follows: TGTGCCAGCAGTTTAGATGACAGCCCCACAGATACGCAGTATTTT. It is translated as CASSLDDSPTDTQYF.

This clonotype turned up a few times. DNA of the CDR3: TGTGCCAGCAGCTTAGGACCCGCCCCCCAGGATGAGCAGTTCTTC. It specifies CASSLGPAPQDEQFF. This chain links TRBV7-6 with TRBJ2-1; D unresolved. Trimming took off 1 base at V and 8 bases at J, with 15 bases between the two ends. The V gene's germline CDR1 is SGHVS and CDR2 FNYEAQ. This CDR3 has 15 residues.

The chain joins TRBV5-1 to TRBJ1-2; perhaps TRBD1 as D (6 bases). CDR1 is SGHRS, CDR2 YFSETQ, per germline. Trimming pared 2 bases from V and 3 bases from J, leaving 11 bases between. The CDR3 runs 14 residues. CDR3 DNA: TGCGCCAGCAGCTTCACAGGGATTGACTATGGCTACACCTTC. Translated: CASSFTGIDYGYTF.

The chain links TRBV6-5 to TRBJ1-2; 11 nucleotides match TRBD1. Germline CDR1 is MNHEY and CDR2 is SVGAGI. The CDR3 length is 15 residues. Trimming took 6 bases from V and 8 from J; bases not matched to a gene: 11. DNA for the CDR3: TGTGCCAGCAGCCGGACCGGGACAGGGGGTGGGGGCTACACCTTC. It codes for CASSRTGTGGGGYTF.

This clonotype was detected only a few times. The gene calls are TRBV20-1 and TRBJ1-5; possibly TRBD1 for D (6 bases). The V end was cut by 6 bases, the J end by 0 bases, with 18 bases between. Germline V CDR1 and CDR2: DFQATT, SNEGSKA (reference sequence). This CDR3 has 16 residues. CDR3 in DNA: TGCAGTGCCGGCCAGGGGCGAGGCTCTAGCAATCAGCCCCAGCATTTT. This gives the protein CSAGQGRGSSNQPQHF.

The chain couples TRBV6-2 or TRBV6-3 to TRBJ1-1; D possibly corresponds to TRBD1 (5 bases). This CDR3 comprises 13 residues. Trimming removed 8 bases from V and 8 bases from J, with 18 bases in between. From germline, CDR1 is MNHEY and CDR2 SVGEGT. The CDR3 here is CASGLTVVKEAFF. The CDR3 nucleotides read TGTGCCAGCGGATTGACAGTTGTGAAGGAAGCTTTCTTT.

The V and J genes are TRBV30 and TRBJ1-1; 8 nucleotides agree with TRBD1. The CDR3 loop spans 16 amino acids. CDR1 is GTSNPN, CDR2 SVGIG, per germline (reference sequence). Trimming took 1 base from V and 4 from J; bases not matched to a gene: 11. DNA of the CDR3: TGTGCCTGGAGTGGCCTGATTTCGACAGGGGCCACTGAAGCTTTCTTT. Its protein is CAWSGLISTGATEAFF.

This clonotype was detected many times. This sequence joins TRBV7-6 and TRBJ2-5, with 7 bases aligning to TRBD1. Germline V gene sequence: CDR1 SGHVS, CDR2 FNYEAQ. The V gene end was trimmed by 0 bases and the J gene end by 4 bases; junction bases not matched to a gene: 2. The CDR3 contains 14 residues. The CDR3 region is CASSLAAGGETQYF. The CDR3 coding sequence is TGTGCCAGCAGCTTAGCGGCAGGGGGAGAGACCCAGTACTTC.

This clonotype came up a few times. The chain has TRBV15 and TRBJ2-7; possible D gene TRBD2, 5 bases. The CDR3 length is 13 residues. Trimming took 3 bases from V and 4 from J, leaving 10 bases between them. In germline, CDR1 is LNHNV, CDR2 YYDKDF (reference sequence). DNA for the CDR3: TGTGCCACCAGCAGTGGGAGTTTGTACGAGCAGTACTTC. This codes for CATSSGSLYEQYF.

The rearrangement uses TRBV12-3 or TRBV12-4 and TRBJ2-7; D not resolved. CDR3 length equals 13 residues. Trimming took off 5 bases at V and 3 bases at J, with 11 bases between the two ends. This chain's CDR3 is CASSLAQYYEQYF. Here the CDR3 DNA reads TGTGCCAGCAGTCTGGCACAGTACTACGAGCAGTACTTC.

This clonotype has just one count. The genes are TRBV24-1 and TRBJ2-7; TRBD1 matches 7 bases. Germline CDR1 is KGHDR and CDR2 is SFDVKD. This CDR3 has 12 amino acids. V was pared by 5 bases and J by 3 bases, with 0 bases of the junction left unmatched. The CDR3 protein is CATSGQGYEQYF. The CDR3 DNA follows: TGTGCCACCAGTGGACAGGGCTACGAGCAGTACTTC.

The chain joins TRBV7-4 to TRBJ1-4; no reliable D call. V lost 5 bases to trimming and J lost 7 bases, with 17 bases between them. CDR1 is SGHVT, CDR2 SQSDAQ, per germline. The CDR3 covers 15 residues. CDR3 region: CASSENGGVAEKLFF. CDR3 nucleotide sequence: TGTGCCAGCAGCGAAAACGGCGGGGTGGCTGAAAAACTGTTTTTT. Full variable domain (remainder filled in from reference TRBV7-4 and TRBJ1-4): GAGVSQSPRYKVAKRGRDVALRCDSISGHVTLYWYRQTLGQGSEVLTYSQSDAQRDKSGRPSGRFSAERPERSVSTLKIQRTEQGDSAVYLCASSENGGVAEKLFFGSGTQLSVL.

This clonotype was observed at least ten times. This rearrangement joins TRBV7-9 to TRBJ1-6; no reliable D call. Germline CDR1 SEHNR, CDR2 FQNEAQ (reference sequence). V lost 5 bases to trimming and J lost 7 bases, with 21 bases between them. This CDR3 has 17 amino acids. DNA for the CDR3: TGTGCCAGCAGCCGTGGTCGCCGCCATGGGTTAAATTCACCCCTCCACTTT. This encodes CASSRGRRHGLNSPLHF.

The sample holds many counts of this clonotype. The V gene is TRBV27, the J gene TRBJ2-5; TRBD1 matches 10 bases. This CDR3 is built from 14 residues. Trimming at V came to 7 bases and at J to 4 bases, leaving 6 bases not matched to a gene. The germline CDR1 and CDR2 sequences are MNHEY and SMNVEV (reference sequence). The CDR3 protein is CASKGTGVRETQYF. CDR3 DNA sequence: TGTGCCAGCAAGGGGACAGGGGTACGAGAGACCCAGTACTTC.

There are many counts of this clonotype. The chain carries TRBV6-6 and TRBJ2-7; 10 bases fit TRBD1. Germline loops: CDR1 MNHNY, CDR2 SVGAGI (reference sequence). The V and J ends lost 0 bases and 4 bases, in that order; junction bases with no gene match: 3. CDR3 length: 15 residues. CDR3 sequence (DNA): TGTGCCAGCAGTTACTCGAGACAGGGGGCGTACGAGCAGTACTTC. Protein product: CASSYSRQGAYEQYF.

The chain couples TRBV10-2 to TRBJ2-1; 11 nucleotides line up with TRBD1. The CDR3 runs 15 residues. V was clipped by 2 bases and J by 6 bases; unmatched bases: 3. Germline V gene data show CDR1 as WSHSY and CDR2 as SAAADI. CDR3 sequence: CASSEGQGAGNEQFF. The CDR3, as DNA: TGCGCCAGCAGTGAGGGACAGGGGGCAGGCAATGAGCAGTTCTTC.

The rearrangement uses TRBV11-2 and TRBJ2-7; 10 positions agree with TRBD2. The CDR3 contains 15 residues. The germline V gene encodes CDR1 SGHAT and CDR2 FQNNGV. With 3 bases clipped from V and 4 bases from J, the junction kept 6 bases outside the gene matches. The CDR3 nucleotides are TGTGCCAGCAGCTTTGGAACTAGCGGGGAATACGAGCAGTACTTC. Translated: CASSFGTSGEYEQYF.

There are a few counts of this clonotype. This chain connects TRBV12-3 or TRBV12-4 to TRBJ1-3; 7 nucleotides line up with TRBD1. V shed 5 bases and J 0 bases; nucleotides not matched to a gene: 10. The CDR3 consists of 17 residues. The CDR3 DNA reads as TGTGCCAGCAGTCCCTTGCTAGGGGACAGCTCTGGAAACACCATATATTTT. This gives the protein CASSPLLGDSSGNTIYF.

The J gene is TRBJ2-5, the V gene TRBV6-5, with a weak D call TRBD2 (6 bases). Trimming left V 3 bases short and J 5 bases short, with 7 bases between. CDR3 size: 12 residues. Germline V gives CDR1 MNHEY, CDR2 SVGAGI. Written as DNA, the CDR3 is TGTGCCAGCAGTTATCGGGGGGAGACCCAGTACTTC. Amino acid sequence: CASSYRGETQYF.